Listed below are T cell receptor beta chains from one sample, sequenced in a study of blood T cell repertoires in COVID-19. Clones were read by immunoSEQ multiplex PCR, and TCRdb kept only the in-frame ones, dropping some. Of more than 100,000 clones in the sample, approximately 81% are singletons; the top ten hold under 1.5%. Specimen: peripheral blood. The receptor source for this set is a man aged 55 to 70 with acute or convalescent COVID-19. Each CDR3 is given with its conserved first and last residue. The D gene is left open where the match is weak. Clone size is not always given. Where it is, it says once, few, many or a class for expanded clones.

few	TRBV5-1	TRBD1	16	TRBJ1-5	CASSLGPRGDNQPQHF	TGCGCCAGCAGCTTGGGTCCCAGGGGGGACAATCAGCCCCAGCATTTT
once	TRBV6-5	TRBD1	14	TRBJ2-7	CASRAGTGLYEQYF	TGTGCCAGCAGGGCCGGGACAGGGCTCTACGAGCAGTACTTC
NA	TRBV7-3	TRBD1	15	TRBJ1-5	CASSPTGSPNQPQHF	TGTGCCAGCAGCCCGACAGGGTCCCCCAATCAGCCCCAGCATTTT
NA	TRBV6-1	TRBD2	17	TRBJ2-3	CASSENWLAVSTDTQYF	TGTGCCAGCAGTGAGAATTGGCTAGCGGTTAGCACAGATACGCAGTATTTT
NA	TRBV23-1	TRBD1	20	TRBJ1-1	CASSLSDKDREIIMNTEAFF	TGCGCCAGCAGTCTGAGTGATAAGGACAGGGAGATTATCATGAACACTGAAGCTTTCTTT
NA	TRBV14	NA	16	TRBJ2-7	CASSQVQGIRTYEQYF	TGTGCCAGCAGCCAAGTACAGGGAATCAGAACCTACGAGCAGTACTTC
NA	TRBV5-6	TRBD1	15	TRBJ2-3	CASHYPGQGADTQYF	TGTGCCAGCCACTATCCGGGACAGGGGGCAGATACGCAGTATTTT
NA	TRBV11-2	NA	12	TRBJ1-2	CASSSQGFGYTF	TGTGCCAGCAGCTCACAGGGTTTTGGCTACACCTTC
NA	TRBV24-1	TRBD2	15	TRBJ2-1	CATSDITGTSDEQFF	TGTGCCACCAGTGACATAACCGGGACTAGTGATGAGCAGTTCTTC
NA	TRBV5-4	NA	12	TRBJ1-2	CASSLGAYGYTF	TGTGCCAGCAGCTTGGGGGCCTATGGCTACACCTTC
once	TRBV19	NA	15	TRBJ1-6	CASSSVSSYNSPLHF	TGTGCCAGTAGTAGCGTTAGCTCCTATAATTCACCCCTCCACTTT
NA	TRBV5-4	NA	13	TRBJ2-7	CASSSQGHHEQYF	TGTGCCAGCAGCTCACAGGGACACCACGAGCAGTACTTC
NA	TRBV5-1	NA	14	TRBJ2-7	CASSLGDSSYEQYF	TGCGCCAGCAGCTTGGGCGACAGCTCCTACGAGCAGTACTTC
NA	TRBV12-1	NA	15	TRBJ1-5	CASSTGTGVNQPQHF	TGTGCCAGCAGTACCGGGACAGGGGTCAATCAGCCCCAGCATTTT
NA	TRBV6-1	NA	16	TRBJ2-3	CASSESLRPGTDTQYF	TGTGCCAGCAGTGAATCACTGCGCCCGGGCACAGATACGCAGTATTTT
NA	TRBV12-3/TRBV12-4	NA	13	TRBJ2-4	CASTHATTNIQYF	TGTGCCAGCACTCACGCCACTACAAACATTCAGTACTTC